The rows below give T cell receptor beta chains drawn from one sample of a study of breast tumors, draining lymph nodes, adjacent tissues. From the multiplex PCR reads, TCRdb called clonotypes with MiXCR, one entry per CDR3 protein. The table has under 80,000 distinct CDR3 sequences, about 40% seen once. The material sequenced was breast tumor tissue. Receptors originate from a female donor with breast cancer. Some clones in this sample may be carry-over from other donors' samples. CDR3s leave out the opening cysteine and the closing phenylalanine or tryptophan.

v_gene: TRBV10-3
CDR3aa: AISEPYQGTKGEGKGELF

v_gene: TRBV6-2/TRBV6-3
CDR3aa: ASSAHRGLNTEAF

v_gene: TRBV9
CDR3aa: ASSVVPGGSSPLH

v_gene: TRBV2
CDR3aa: ASSDNGVGYT

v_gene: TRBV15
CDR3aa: AASSSSVGVRIYGYT

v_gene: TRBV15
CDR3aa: ATSRDHNYGYT

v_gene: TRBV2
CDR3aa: ARSLPGTGGNSGANVLT

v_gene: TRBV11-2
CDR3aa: ASSLTGGGGYT

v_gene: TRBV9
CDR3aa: ASSVDGGTDTKY

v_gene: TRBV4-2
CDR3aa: ASSPGLAGPWGGELF

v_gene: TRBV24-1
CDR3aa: ATSDPGQGGSDTQY

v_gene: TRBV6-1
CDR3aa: AGNPGTQY

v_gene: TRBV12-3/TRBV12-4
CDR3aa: ASSFRQAVGGETQY

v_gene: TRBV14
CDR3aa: ASSQEGGSYNSPLH

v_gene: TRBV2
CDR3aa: ASSRQGNEQF

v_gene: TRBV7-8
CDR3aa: ASSLVGLDLSGANVLT

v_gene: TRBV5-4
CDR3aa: ASSLIRAREQY

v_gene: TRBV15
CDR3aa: ATSRDRGLVHEQY

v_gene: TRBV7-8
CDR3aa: ASSPYSGAARDMQY

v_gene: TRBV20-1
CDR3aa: SASGGRAGETQY

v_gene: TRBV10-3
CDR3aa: AISEWAGLGVQETQY

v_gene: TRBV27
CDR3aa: ASKRTGSYNGQF

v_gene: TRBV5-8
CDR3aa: ASSVRDSIYEQY

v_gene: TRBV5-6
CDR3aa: ASMRGYSPLH

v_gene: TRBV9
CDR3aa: ASSVQWGGETQY

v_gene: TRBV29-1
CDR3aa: SATGTVFNSPLH

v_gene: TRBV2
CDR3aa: ASRLAGGPDTGELF

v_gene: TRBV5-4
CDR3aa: ASSQLMAMRMYYEQY

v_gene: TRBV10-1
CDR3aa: ASSDNGENIQY

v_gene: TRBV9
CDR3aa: ASSEGTGPNSPLH

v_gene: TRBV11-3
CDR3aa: ASSIAGGRQETQY

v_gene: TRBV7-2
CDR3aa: ASSFATSGTGELF

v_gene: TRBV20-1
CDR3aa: SARVASGELF

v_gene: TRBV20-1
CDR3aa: SATGTGVEKLF

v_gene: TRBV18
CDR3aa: ASSPQGQGYGYA

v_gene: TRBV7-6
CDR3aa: ASSLYSGRAGETQY

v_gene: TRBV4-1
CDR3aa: ASSLRQGGHEQY

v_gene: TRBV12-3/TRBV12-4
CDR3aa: ASSLGTPYEQY

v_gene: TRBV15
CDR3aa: AASSFRDESTDTQY